This is a list of T cell receptor beta chains from one sample in a study of blood T cells in healthy people across ages. TCRdb reprocessed the 5' RACE reads with MiXCR, giving one entry per CDR3 protein. Here the sample spans 550,000 to 650,000 distinct CDR3 sequences, 25% to 35% being singletons. Specimen: blood. The receptor set was obtained from a woman older than 75 in good health. Each CDR3 is given with its conserved first and last residue. The order of the fields is V gene, clone size, D gene, J gene, CDR3 protein, CDR3 DNA. A D gene is named only where the DNA matches it firmly. Clone size is shown for a subset of rows, as once, few, many or a class of expanded clone.

v_gene: TRBV19
abundance: -
d_gene: TRBD2
j_gene: TRBJ2-1
CDR3aa: CASGRGSRDNEQFF
CDR3nt: TGTGCCAGTGGGCGGGGGTCCAGGGACAATGAGCAGTTCTTC

v_gene: TRBV6-5
abundance: many
d_gene: -
j_gene: TRBJ1-2
CDR3aa: CASRARGPNYGYTF
CDR3nt: TGTGCCAGCAGAGCCCGGGGCCCTAACTATGGCTACACCTTC

v_gene: TRBV7-2
abundance: -
d_gene: -
j_gene: TRBJ2-5
CDR3aa: CASSPAGVEAQYF
CDR3nt: TGTGCCAGCAGCCCCGCAGGGGTGGAGGCCCAGTACTTC

v_gene: TRBV11-2
abundance: -
d_gene: -
j_gene: TRBJ2-5
CDR3aa: CASNLWRQETQYF
CDR3nt: TGTGCCAGCAACTTATGGAGACAAGAGACCCAGTACTTC

v_gene: TRBV18
abundance: few
d_gene: -
j_gene: TRBJ1-5
CDR3aa: CASSPGSFNQPQHF
CDR3nt: TGTGCCAGCTCACCAGGGTCGTTCAATCAGCCCCAGCATTTT

v_gene: TRBV9
abundance: many
d_gene: -
j_gene: TRBJ2-3
CDR3aa: CASSVGDSTDTQYF
CDR3nt: TGTGCCAGCAGCGTAGGGGACAGCACAGATACGCAGTATTTT

v_gene: TRBV19
abundance: -
d_gene: TRBD1
j_gene: TRBJ1-5
CDR3aa: CASRYRDRGNQPQHF
CDR3nt: TGTGCCAGTAGGTACCGGGACAGGGGCAATCAGCCCCAGCATTTT

v_gene: TRBV10-2
abundance: -
d_gene: -
j_gene: TRBJ2-3
CDR3aa: CALSTDTQYF
CDR3nt: TGCGCCTTATCCACAGATACGCAGTATTTT

v_gene: TRBV20-1
abundance: once
d_gene: -
j_gene: TRBJ2-5
CDR3aa: CSASLSRLETQYF
CDR3nt: TGCAGTGCTAGTCTGTCTCGCTTAGAGACCCAGTACTTC

v_gene: TRBV12-3/TRBV12-4
abundance: few
d_gene: -
j_gene: TRBJ1-6
CDR3aa: CASSFSPSSPLHF
CDR3nt: TGTGCCAGCAGTTTTAGTCCTAGTTCACCCCTCCACTTT

v_gene: TRBV30
abundance: -
d_gene: TRBD2
j_gene: TRBJ2-3
CDR3aa: CAWIPLAGYTDTQYF
CDR3nt: TGTGCCTGGATCCCACTAGCGGGGTACACAGATACGCAGTATTTT

v_gene: TRBV4-3
abundance: many
d_gene: -
j_gene: TRBJ1-4
CDR3aa: CASSQRAVGLVANEKLFF
CDR3nt: TGCGCCAGCAGCCAAAGGGCGGTAGGCCTCGTGGCTAATGAAAAACTGTTTTTT

v_gene: TRBV30
abundance: -
d_gene: -
j_gene: TRBJ1-2
CDR3aa: CAWSVGASYGYTF
CDR3nt: TGTGCCTGGAGTGTAGGAGCCTCTTATGGCTACACCTTC

v_gene: TRBV2
abundance: once
d_gene: -
j_gene: TRBJ2-3
CDR3aa: CASRLTGAFADTQYF
CDR3nt: TGTGCCAGCAGATTAACAGGAGCATTCGCAGATACGCAGTATTTT

v_gene: TRBV7-3
abundance: -
d_gene: TRBD2
j_gene: TRBJ2-1
CDR3aa: CASSPRGTSGGGEQFF
CDR3nt: TGTGCCAGCAGCCCGAGAGGGACTAGCGGGGGAGGTGAGCAGTTCTTC

v_gene: TRBV7-2
abundance: few
d_gene: TRBD2
j_gene: TRBJ2-1
CDR3aa: CASNLRSTPSGGYKEFF
CDR3nt: TGTGCCAGCAACTTAAGAAGTACTCCTAGCGGGGGGTACAAAGAGTTCTTC

v_gene: TRBV30
abundance: many
d_gene: TRBD1
j_gene: TRBJ1-2
CDR3aa: CAWLRDRALYGYTF
CDR3nt: TGTGCCTGGCTCCGGGACAGGGCGTTGTATGGCTACACCTTC

v_gene: TRBV20-1
abundance: many
d_gene: TRBD1
j_gene: TRBJ1-2
CDR3aa: CSARTGSWGYTF
CDR3nt: TGCAGTGCTAGGACAGGGTCTTGGGGCTACACCTTC

v_gene: TRBV7-9
abundance: -
d_gene: -
j_gene: TRBJ1-6
CDR3aa: CASSFPEGPLHF
CDR3nt: TGTGCCAGCAGCTTTCCAGAGGGACCCCTCCACTTT

v_gene: TRBV14
abundance: few
d_gene: TRBD2
j_gene: TRBJ2-1
CDR3aa: CASSQEVGRGNEQFF
CDR3nt: TGTGCCAGCAGCCAAGAAGTCGGGAGGGGTAATGAGCAGTTCTTC

v_gene: TRBV18
abundance: few
d_gene: -
j_gene: TRBJ1-2
CDR3aa: CASSPVLKNYGYTF
CDR3nt: TGTGCCAGCTCACCCGTTCTGAAAAACTATGGCTACACCTTC

v_gene: TRBV20-1
abundance: many
d_gene: -
j_gene: TRBJ1-5
CDR3aa: CSARLEPGWNQPQHF
CDR3nt: TGCAGTGCTAGGCTAGAGCCAGGGTGGAATCAGCCCCAGCATTTT

v_gene: TRBV12-3/TRBV12-4
abundance: many
d_gene: -
j_gene: TRBJ1-2
CDR3aa: CASSSGWGANYGYTF
CDR3nt: TGTGCCAGCAGTTCCGGGTGGGGAGCTAACTATGGCTACACCTTC

v_gene: TRBV6-1
abundance: -
d_gene: -
j_gene: TRBJ2-2
CDR3aa: CASKDGGGQYTGELFF
CDR3nt: TGTGCCAGCAAGGATGGGGGGGGGCAGTACACCGGGGAGCTGTTTTTT

v_gene: TRBV20-1
abundance: -
d_gene: -
j_gene: TRBJ2-3
CDR3aa: CSARDQGPDTQYF
CDR3nt: TGCAGTGCGAGAGATCAAGGGCCAGATACGCAGTATTTT

v_gene: TRBV7-8
abundance: many
d_gene: -
j_gene: TRBJ1-2
CDR3aa: CASSLGSQVYGYTF
CDR3nt: TGTGCCAGCAGCTTAGGCTCTCAGGTCTATGGCTACACCTTC

v_gene: TRBV20-1
abundance: -
d_gene: TRBD1
j_gene: TRBJ2-7
CDR3aa: CSSSGQDNSYEQYF
CDR3nt: TGCAGTTCCTCGGGACAGGACAATTCCTACGAGCAGTACTTC

v_gene: TRBV12-3/TRBV12-4
abundance: -
d_gene: -
j_gene: TRBJ2-2
CDR3aa: CASRTLGGTGELFF
CDR3nt: TGTGCCAGCAGAACCTTAGGGGGCACCGGGGAGCTGTTTTTT

v_gene: TRBV11-2
abundance: few
d_gene: TRBD1
j_gene: TRBJ2-7
CDR3aa: CASSWTGGDYEQYF
CDR3nt: TGTGCCAGCAGCTGGACAGGGGGAGACTACGAGCAGTACTTC

v_gene: TRBV29-1
abundance: many
d_gene: -
j_gene: TRBJ2-7
CDR3aa: CSVAWTAGVSEQYF
CDR3nt: TGCAGCGTGGCTTGGACCGCGGGTGTCTCCGAGCAGTACTTC

v_gene: TRBV28
abundance: -
d_gene: -
j_gene: TRBJ1-1
CDR3aa: CASSRLTPGNTEAFF
CDR3nt: TGTGCCAGCAGCCGCCTGACCCCGGGGAACACTGAAGCTTTCTTT

v_gene: TRBV30
abundance: many
d_gene: -
j_gene: TRBJ2-3
CDR3aa: CAWKSRLEGTQYF
CDR3nt: TGTGCCTGGAAGTCCCGGCTGGAGGGTACGCAGTATTTT

v_gene: TRBV29-1
abundance: -
d_gene: TRBD1
j_gene: TRBJ1-2
CDR3aa: CSVGGQGANNGYTF
CDR3nt: TGCAGCGTGGGGGGACAGGGGGCGAATAATGGCTACACCTTC

v_gene: TRBV6-5
abundance: many
d_gene: -
j_gene: TRBJ2-4
CDR3aa: CASRKRGTAKNIQYF
CDR3nt: TGTGCCAGCCGTAAACGGGGAACGGCCAAAAACATTCAGTACTTC

v_gene: TRBV19
abundance: many
d_gene: TRBD1
j_gene: TRBJ1-6
CDR3aa: CASTPGQERSPLHF
CDR3nt: TGTGCCAGTACCCCGGGACAGGAACGTTCACCCCTCCACTTT

v_gene: TRBV9
abundance: many
d_gene: -
j_gene: TRBJ1-2
CDR3aa: CASSLSGRGDYGYTF
CDR3nt: TGTGCCAGCAGCTTATCAGGGAGGGGCGACTATGGCTACACCTTC

v_gene: TRBV28
abundance: few
d_gene: -
j_gene: TRBJ2-7
CDR3aa: CASRTGNYYEQYF
CDR3nt: TGTGCCAGCAGAACCGGGAATTACTACGAGCAGTACTTC

v_gene: TRBV5-6
abundance: many
d_gene: -
j_gene: TRBJ2-6
CDR3aa: CASSFLVAGANVLTF
CDR3nt: TGTGCCAGCAGCTTCTTGGTGGCGGGGGCCAACGTCCTGACTTTC

v_gene: TRBV20-1
abundance: many
d_gene: TRBD2
j_gene: TRBJ2-1
CDR3aa: CSASPVLAGTYNEQFF
CDR3nt: TGCAGCGCTTCCCCAGTGCTAGCGGGAACCTACAATGAGCAGTTCTTC

v_gene: TRBV3-1
abundance: -
d_gene: -
j_gene: TRBJ1-2
CDR3aa: CASSFATGGYTF
CDR3nt: TGTGCCAGCAGCTTCGCGACCGGGGGCTACACCTTC

v_gene: TRBV6-5
abundance: -
d_gene: -
j_gene: TRBJ1-1
CDR3aa: CASSYSMAVNTGAFF
CDR3nt: TGTGCCAGCAGTTACTCGATGGCAGTGAACACTGGAGCTTTCTTT

v_gene: TRBV6-2/TRBV6-3
abundance: many
d_gene: -
j_gene: TRBJ2-7
CDR3aa: CASSYSRRENSYEQYF
CDR3nt: TGTGCCAGCAGTTACTCGAGGAGGGAAAACTCCTACGAGCAGTACTTC

v_gene: TRBV6-1
abundance: few
d_gene: TRBD1
j_gene: TRBJ1-5
CDR3aa: CASSEGTGGRHVSNQPQHF
CDR3nt: TGTGCCAGCAGTGAAGGGACAGGTGGGCGTCATGTGAGCAATCAGCCCCAGCATTTT

v_gene: TRBV7-2
abundance: many
d_gene: -
j_gene: TRBJ2-3
CDR3aa: CASSFRDSITDTQYF
CDR3nt: TGTGCCAGCAGCTTCCGGGACTCCATCACAGATACGCAGTATTTT

v_gene: TRBV18
abundance: few
d_gene: TRBD1
j_gene: TRBJ1-6
CDR3aa: CASSPGQGNPPLHF
CDR3nt: TGTGCCAGCTCTCCGGGACAGGGGAATCCACCCCTCCACTTT

v_gene: TRBV20-1
abundance: -
d_gene: TRBD2
j_gene: TRBJ2-7
CDR3aa: CSAEMVAGGGNEQYF
CDR3nt: TGCAGTGCTGAGATGGTTGCGGGGGGAGGGAACGAGCAGTACTTC

v_gene: TRBV27
abundance: -
d_gene: -
j_gene: TRBJ1-4
CDR3aa: CASSLWGRAAEKLFF
CDR3nt: TGTGCCAGCAGTTTATGGGGCAGGGCTGCTGAAAAACTGTTTTTT

v_gene: TRBV5-1
abundance: -
d_gene: -
j_gene: TRBJ2-5
CDR3aa: CASSLVGTQVNEQYF
CDR3nt: TGCGCCAGCAGCTTGGTTGGGACACAGGTCAATGAGCAGTACTTC

v_gene: TRBV20-1
abundance: many
d_gene: TRBD1
j_gene: TRBJ1-5
CDR3aa: CSARIPGTGGYNQPQHF
CDR3nt: TGCAGTGCTAGAATCCCCGGGACAGGGGGTTACAATCAGCCCCAGCATTTT

v_gene: TRBV9
abundance: many
d_gene: -
j_gene: TRBJ2-5
CDR3aa: CASSSGSVGRETQYF
CDR3nt: TGTGCCAGCAGCAGTGGGAGCGTTGGTAGGGAGACCCAGTACTTC

v_gene: TRBV3-1
abundance: -
d_gene: -
j_gene: TRBJ1-1
CDR3aa: CASSQDQRGGTEAFF
CDR3nt: TGTGCCAGCAGCCAAGATCAGAGGGGGGGCACTGAAGCTTTCTTT

v_gene: TRBV7-2
abundance: few
d_gene: -
j_gene: TRBJ2-4
CDR3aa: CASRGGGKSSEQYF
CDR3nt: TGTGCCAGCAGGGGGGGGGGCAAATCCTCAGAGCAGTACTTC

v_gene: TRBV5-1
abundance: many
d_gene: TRBD1
j_gene: TRBJ1-2
CDR3aa: CASNPLGQGGYTF
CDR3nt: TGCGCCAGCAATCCTCTGGGACAGGGCGGCTACACCTTC

v_gene: TRBV4-1
abundance: -
d_gene: -
j_gene: TRBJ1-1
CDR3aa: CASSPIKYTEAFF
CDR3nt: TGCGCCAGCAGTCCGATAAAATACACTGAAGCTTTCTTT

v_gene: TRBV7-2
abundance: -
d_gene: TRBD1
j_gene: TRBJ1-1
CDR3aa: CASSATGGWGEAFF
CDR3nt: TGTGCCAGCAGCGCAACAGGGGGCTGGGGTGAAGCTTTCTTT

v_gene: TRBV7-9
abundance: many
d_gene: -
j_gene: TRBJ2-7
CDR3aa: CASSFRDLHVGVAYEQYF
CDR3nt: TGTGCCAGCAGCTTTCGGGACCTCCACGTGGGGGTAGCTTACGAGCAGTACTTC

v_gene: TRBV5-1
abundance: many
d_gene: -
j_gene: TRBJ1-2
CDR3aa: CASSLSSGDYGYTF
CDR3nt: TGCGCCAGCAGCTTGTCGTCAGGGGACTATGGCTACACCTTC

v_gene: TRBV7-2
abundance: -
d_gene: -
j_gene: TRBJ1-5
CDR3aa: CASSPLGGRGRQPQHF
CDR3nt: TGTGCCAGCAGCCCCCTAGGGGGGCGGGGGCGTCAACCCCAGCATTTT

v_gene: TRBV10-3
abundance: many
d_gene: -
j_gene: TRBJ1-1
CDR3aa: CAISGWRGSQNTEAFF
CDR3nt: TGTGCCATCAGTGGATGGAGAGGTTCTCAGAACACTGAAGCTTTCTTT